Below, one T cell receptor (beta chain) is given with its context. It lacks a known antigen. Base qualities are not recorded, but no much larger clone differs from it by a single base. Regulatory T cells were sorted as CD4+CD25hiCD127low/negative cells. The AIRE-deficient patients had APECED syndrome. Tconv and Treg cells for TCRbeta sequencing were sorted on a FACSAria flow cytometer. Sorted cells were collected in 5-ml round-bottom polystyrene tubes, and dry cell pellets were stored frozen at -80 degrees C prior to sequencing. The immunoSEQ platform was used to sequence the TCRbeta chain. The authors' analysis ran thus. When Treg repertoires were pooled, patients gave about 5.6x10^4 distinct TCRbeta sequences, while healthy donors gave 9.56x10^4. Treg TCRbeta sequences found in two or more individuals were classed as public, and these public Treg TCRbeta sequences were then looked for in Tconv repertoires. Differences between groups were assessed using Mann-Whitney U tests with Bonferroni-Dunn correction in GraphPad Prism 7.03. The table comes from immuneACCESS by way of TCRdb, which keeps in-frame sequences with V and J called. Part of the clones is missing from these tables; in studies checked, under half for an unresolved V gene and the rest for unknown reasons. From that table come the V and J calls and clone size; the DNA was used to work out D and trimming. A total of 11,000 to 15,000 clones appear in this sample, roughly 91% of them only once. The top ten constitute 1.1% of the sample.

V and J lose 5 bases and 3 bases, and a span of 8 bases separates them. Counted from cysteine to phenylalanine, this CDR3 has 12 amino acids. Only CDR3 DNA remains: 36 bases, in frame from the first base. CDR1 and CDR2, per the germline V gene, are MNHNS and SASEGT. These data originate in a study of B cell selection in AIRE deficiency (dated by TCRdb to about 2019). Background on the whole study: TCRbeta repertoires of sorted blood CD4+ conventional T cells and regulatory T cells were compared between AIRE-deficient patients and healthy controls. The TCR-sequenced cohort comprised about five AIRE-deficient APECED patients and about five healthy control donors.

Paper-wide results and their limitations: Among about 3,500 shared Treg TCRbeta sequences, about 30% were shared exclusively by healthy donors and roughly 9% exclusively by patients, which suggests that Treg selection is less efficient in the absence of AIRE. Roughly a third of the Treg TCRbeta sequences shared among healthy donors turned up in patient Tconv cells, suggesting that Treg-biased clones are diverted into the Tconv compartment. In terms of TCRBV gene usage, CDR3 length and TCR diversity, Tconv and Treg cells from AIRE-deficient patients looked similar to Tconv and Treg cells from healthy donors. Shared Treg sequences had shorter CDR3s, which reflects a bias toward rearrangements containing few non-templated nucleotide insertions. Only TCRbeta chains were sequenced, and less than 40% of shared healthy-donor Treg sequences were also present in healthy Tconv cells, possibly due to differing TCRalpha chains.

The source is a human donor with AIRE deficiency. Sequencing input: Tregs sorted from PBMCs. Recombination linked TRBV6-1 to TRBJ2-7; a confident D gene designation cannot be given. The CDR3 protein is CASSRQDYEQYF. The nucleotides read TGTGCCAGCAGTCGGCAGGACTACGAGCAGTACTTC.